These T cell receptor beta chains were read from a single sample in a study of CD8+ T cells in alopecia areata. Produced via immunoSEQ multiplex PCR; TCRdb's table is partial and in-frame only. This sample carries more than 150,000 clones, about 51% of them seen once, and the ten largest clones take about 9.4%. The specimen comprised CD8+ T cells sorted from blood, sampled around week 54, from a patient treated with tofacitinib. The source of these receptors is a human donor with alopecia areata. Each CDR3 is given with its conserved first and last residue. Each record gives: clone size, J gene, D gene, V gene, CDR3 protein, CDR3 DNA. A D gene is named only where the DNA matches it firmly. Not all rows give a size; the values are once, few, many and, for expanded clones, a class.

few | TRBJ2-6 | - | TRBV6-5 | CASSYIASGANVLTF | TGTGCCAGCAGTTATATAGCCTCTGGGGCCAACGTCCTGACTTTC
- | TRBJ2-7 | TRBD1 | TRBV19 | CASRDRGTYEQYF | TGTGCCAGTAGGGACAGGGGGACCTACGAGCAGTACTTC
- | TRBJ2-7 | TRBD1 | TRBV5-1 | CASSPGQGREQYF | TGCGCCAGCAGCCCGGGACAGGGGCGGGAGCAGTACTTC
- | TRBJ2-7 | TRBD1 | TRBV10-3 | CAISEPDRGTGYEQYF | TGTGCCATCAGTGAGCCCGACAGGGGCACTGGGTACGAGCAGTACTTC
- | TRBJ2-3 | - | TRBV10-3 | CAIGSDTQYF | TGTGCCATCGGGTCAGATACGCAGTATTTT
- | TRBJ1-5 | TRBD1 | TRBV4-1 | CASSLDRDSNQPQHF | TGCGCCAGCAGCCTTGACAGGGATAGCAATCAGCCCCAGCATTTT
once | TRBJ2-3 | - | TRBV2 | CASSEITALQYF | TGTGCCAGCAGTGAGATAACAGCGTTGCAGTATTTT
few | TRBJ2-3 | TRBD2 | TRBV6-5 | CASSYGGGGSDTQYF | TGTGCCAGCAGTTACGGCGGGGGAGGTTCAGATACGCAGTATTTT
- | TRBJ1-6 | TRBD1 | TRBV27 | CASSVTTGSLSPLHF | TGTGCCAGCAGCGTCACGACAGGGAGCCTCTCACCCCTCCACTTT
- | TRBJ1-2 | - | TRBV2 | CASSEQAGYGYTF | TGTGCCAGCAGTGAACAGGCGGGGTATGGCTACACCTTC
- | TRBJ1-2 | TRBD1 | TRBV6-4 | CASSSGGDAGYTF | TGTGCCAGCAGTTCAGGGGGCGACGCTGGCTACACCTTC
- | TRBJ1-1 | - | TRBV11-3 | CASSLYGSAEAFF | TGTGCCAGCAGCTTATACGGTTCTGCTGAAGCTTTCTTT
- | TRBJ2-3 | - | TRBV29-1 | CSVDHDTTDTQYF | TGCAGCGTTGACCACGATACCACAGATACGCAGTATTTT
few | TRBJ1-5 | - | TRBV6-1 | CASSGTRTGNQPQHF | TGTGCCAGCAGTGGGACCCGGACAGGCAATCAGCCCCAGCATTTT
few | TRBJ1-2 | - | TRBV19 | CASSIQGDYGYTF | TGTGCCAGTAGTATTCAGGGCGACTATGGCTACACCTTC
- | TRBJ1-2 | TRBD1 | TRBV7-9 | CASSTTGGASYGYTF | TGTGCCAGCAGCACAACAGGGGGCGCGAGCTATGGCTACACCTTC
- | TRBJ2-5 | - | TRBV13 | CASSPPGRFQETQYF | TGTGCCAGCAGCCCCCCGGGACGGTTCCAAGAGACCCAGTACTTC
- | TRBJ2-7 | TRBD1 | TRBV7-8 | CASSPDREFYEQYF | TGTGCCAGCAGCCCGGACAGGGAATTCTACGAGCAGTACTTC
few | TRBJ2-6 | TRBD1 | TRBV9 | CASSVAGGSGANVLTF | TGTGCCAGCAGCGTTGCAGGGGGATCAGGGGCCAACGTCCTGACTTTC
few | TRBJ1-2 | TRBD1 | TRBV6-5 | CASRAGTVIYGYTF | TGTGCCAGCCGAGCCGGGACAGTAATCTATGGCTACACCTTC
few | TRBJ1-1 | TRBD1 | TRBV4-1 | CASSQREGARGTEAFF | TGCGCCAGCAGCCAAAGGGAAGGGGCCAGGGGGACTGAAGCTTTCTTT
- | TRBJ2-4 | - | TRBV29-1 | CSVELGGNIQYF | TGCAGCGTTGAATTGGGGGGAAACATTCAGTACTTC
- | TRBJ1-2 | - | TRBV7-3 | CASSLGGIGYTF | TGTGCCAGCAGCTTAGGAGGGATTGGCTACACCTTC
few | TRBJ2-3 | - | TRBV27 | CASSLRGYTDTQYF | TGTGCCAGCAGCCTGAGGGGATACACAGATACGCAGTATTTT
- | TRBJ1-2 | - | TRBV4-1 | CASSQVGDRNYGYTF | TGCGCCAGCAGCCAAGTTGGCGACCGCAACTATGGCTACACCTTC
- | TRBJ1-6 | - | TRBV23-1 | CASSQSGMGRSPLHF | TGCGCCAGCAGTCAATCGGGAATGGGACGTTCACCCCTCCACTTT
- | TRBJ2-1 | - | TRBV5-1 | CASSPRGGGAGVYNEQFF | TGCGCCAGCAGCCCAAGGGGTGGGGGGGCAGGAGTCTACAATGAGCAGTTCTTC
- | TRBJ2-1 | - | TRBV30 | CAWSVRIGGLNEQFF | TGTGCCTGGAGCGTACGTATAGGGGGTCTCAATGAGCAGTTCTTC
- | TRBJ2-5 | - | TRBV6-5 | CASSTEGGQETQYF | TGTGCCAGCAGTACCGAGGGGGGGCAAGAGACCCAGTACTTC